The present T cell receptor (beta chain) was sequenced within a study of metastatic and nonmetastatic thyroid tumors. Note on this clone: The junction departs from germline at one end; a sequencing error may be responsible.

Via MiXCR, TCRdb re-called the PCR reads. The data hold fewer than 15,000 clones, with over 9.5% observed a single time. CDR1 and CDR2 (germline): SGHAT, FQNNGV. The CDR3 loop spans 15 amino acids. Each patient came to thyroid surgery without any prior treatment (of any kind). The source material was blood. This clonotype originated in a female donor with papillary thyroid cancer or a benign thyroid nodule (not recorded which). Some clones in this sample may be carry-over from other donors' samples. The genes are TRBV11-2 and TRBJ2-1; TRBD1 aligns across 8 bases. The CDR3 region has the DNA TGTGCCAGCAGCCTCGGACAGGGTGCTCGGAATGAGCATTTCTTC. It codes for CASSLGQGARNEHFF.